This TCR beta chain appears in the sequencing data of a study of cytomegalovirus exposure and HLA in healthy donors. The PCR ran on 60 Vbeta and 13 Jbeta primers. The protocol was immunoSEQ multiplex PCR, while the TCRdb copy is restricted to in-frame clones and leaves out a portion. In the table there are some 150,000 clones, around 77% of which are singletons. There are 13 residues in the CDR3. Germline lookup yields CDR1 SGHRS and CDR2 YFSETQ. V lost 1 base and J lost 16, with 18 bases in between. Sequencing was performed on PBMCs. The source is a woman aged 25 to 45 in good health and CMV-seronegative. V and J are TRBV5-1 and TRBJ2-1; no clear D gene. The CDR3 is CASSLSPDNPAFF. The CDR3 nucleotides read TGCGCCAGCAGCTTGTCCCCCGACAATCCCGCCTTCTTC.